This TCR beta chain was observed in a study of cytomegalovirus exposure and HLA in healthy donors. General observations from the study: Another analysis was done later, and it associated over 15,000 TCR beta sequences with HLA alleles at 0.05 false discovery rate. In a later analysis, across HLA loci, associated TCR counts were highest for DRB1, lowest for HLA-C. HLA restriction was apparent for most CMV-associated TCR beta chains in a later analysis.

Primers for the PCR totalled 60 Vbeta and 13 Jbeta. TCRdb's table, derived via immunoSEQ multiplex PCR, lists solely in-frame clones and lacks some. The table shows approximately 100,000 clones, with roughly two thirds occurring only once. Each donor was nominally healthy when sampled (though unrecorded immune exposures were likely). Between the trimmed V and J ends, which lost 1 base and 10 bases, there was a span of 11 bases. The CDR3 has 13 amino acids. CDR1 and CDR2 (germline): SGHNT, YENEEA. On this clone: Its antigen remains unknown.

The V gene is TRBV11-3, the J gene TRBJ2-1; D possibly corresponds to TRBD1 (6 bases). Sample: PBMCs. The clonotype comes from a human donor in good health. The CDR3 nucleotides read TGTGCCAGCAGCTTAGGGGACACAAAGGAGCAGTTCTTC. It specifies CASSLGDTKEQFF.